These T cell receptor beta chains were read from a single sample in a study of cytomegalovirus exposure and HLA in healthy donors. Profiling relied on immunoSEQ multiplex PCR, and the TCRdb table lists in-frame clones only, not all of them. Counted here are approximately 130,000 clones, 75% to 85% occurring once; the ten biggest clones make up 4%. The source material was PBMCs. The source is a woman aged 35 to 49 in good health and CMV-seronegative. The CDR3 runs from the conserved cysteine through the conserved F or W. The D gene is left open where the match is weak. Clone size is given for some rows only: seen once, a few or many times, or a class if the clone is expanded.

>12|-|-|TRBV2|TRBJ1-1
TGTGCCAGCAGTTACGGGGGCACTGAAGCTTTCTTT
CASSYGGTEAFF
>16|-|TRBD1|TRBV18|TRBJ1-6
TGTGCCAGCTCACCACAGGGGGCCTCGGCCCATTCACCCCTCCACTTT
CASSPQGASAHSPLHF
>12|few|TRBD1|TRBV2|TRBJ1-2
TGTGCCAGCAGGGACAGGGGCTATGGCTACACCTTC
CASRDRGYGYTF
>15|few|TRBD2|TRBV19|TRBJ2-7
TGTGCCAGTAGTATAGCCAGCGGGGAAGCCTACGAGCAGTACTTC
CASSIASGEAYEQYF
>16|-|TRBD2|TRBV27|TRBJ2-5
TGTGCCAGCAGTTCTTGGACGGGGGGAGTGGGTGAGACCCAGTACTTC
CASSSWTGGVGETQYF
>14|-|-|TRBV6-5|TRBJ2-1
TGTGCCAGCAGTTACAGAGGTAGTAGAAATGAGCAGTTCTTC
CASSYRGSRNEQFF
>15|-|-|TRBV4-2|TRBJ1-1
TGTGCCAGCAGCCAATCAGGGAATGGAGGGACTGAAGCTTTCTTT
CASSQSGNGGTEAFF
>13|few|-|TRBV7-2|TRBJ1-1
TGTGCCAGCAGCTTAACAGGCAACACTGAAGCTTTCTTT
CASSLTGNTEAFF
>15|-|-|TRBV27|TRBJ2-3
TGTGCCAGCAGTCCACGTCGGCTAGCTGGGGATACGCAGTATTTT
CASSPRRLAGDTQYF
>18|-|-|TRBV28|TRBJ2-1
TGTGCCAGCAGTTTATCCCCAAATGGGGCCGTCTCCTACAATGAGCAGTTCTTC
CASSLSPNGAVSYNEQFF
>15|-|-|TRBV7-9|TRBJ2-3
TGTGCCAGCAGCCCCGCGATAGCGGGCACAGATACGCAGTATTTT
CASSPAIAGTDTQYF
>15|-|TRBD1|TRBV28|TRBJ1-2
TGTGCCAGCAGTTTTACGGGACAGGTCAACTATGGCTACACCTTC
CASSFTGQVNYGYTF
>14|-|TRBD1|TRBV4-2|TRBJ2-7
TGTGCCAGCAGCCCGGGACAGAGCTCCTACGAGCAGTACTTC
CASSPGQSSYEQYF
>13|once|TRBD1|TRBV5-1|TRBJ2-7
TGCGCCAGCAGCCCGGGGACAGCCTACGAGCAGTACTTC
CASSPGTAYEQYF
>11|-|-|TRBV29-1|TRBJ2-1
TGCAGCGTGGGGCCATACAATGAGCAGTTCTTC
CSVGPYNEQFF
>14|-|TRBD1|TRBV5-1|TRBJ1-2
TGCGCCAGCAGCCCCAGACAGGGGCCCTATGGCTACACCTTC
CASSPRQGPYGYTF
>13|-|-|TRBV18|TRBJ2-5
TGTGCCAGCGCCCCGGGGATTCAAGAGACCCAGTACTTC
CASAPGIQETQYF
>13|-|-|TRBV7-8|TRBJ2-5
TGTGCCAGCAGCTGGGCGGGGTTGGAGACCCAGTACTTC
CASSWAGLETQYF
>13|-|TRBD1|TRBV5-1|TRBJ2-7
TGCGCCAGCAGCTTGGGGGACAGGGGAGAGCAGTACTTC
CASSLGDRGEQYF
>14|-|TRBD1|TRBV28|TRBJ1-2
TGTGCCAGCAGCCACGGACAGGGCGACTATGGCTACACCTTC
CASSHGQGDYGYTF
>14|-|TRBD1|TRBV6-5|TRBJ2-7
TGTGCCAGCAGCCGGGGACAGGGGGTACGCGAGCAGTACTTC
CASSRGQGVREQYF
>14|-|-|TRBV19|TRBJ2-7
TGTGCCAGTAGTATGAGCTATTTTTCCTACGAGCAGTACTTC
CASSMSYFSYEQYF
>15|-|TRBD1|TRBV12-5|TRBJ2-5
TGTGCTAGTGCCGTCCCCGGACAGGGGTGGGAGACCCAGTACTTC
CASAVPGQGWETQYF
>15|once|-|TRBV5-1|TRBJ2-7
TGCGCCAGCAGCTTCCGGGACAATCCTTCCTACGAGCAGTACTTC
CASSFRDNPSYEQYF
>14|-|-|TRBV28|TRBJ2-7
TGTGCCAGCAGTTCAGGACAGATGTCCTACGAGCAGTACTTC
CASSSGQMSYEQYF
>16|many|TRBD2|TRBV5-1|TRBJ2-1
TGCGCCAGCAGCTTGGGACTAGCGGGACCCTACAATGAGCAGTTCTTC
CASSLGLAGPYNEQFF
>15|once|TRBD1|TRBV7-9|TRBJ2-1
TGTGCCAGCAGCTCAGGACAGGGGATCCACAATGAGCAGTTCTTC
CASSSGQGIHNEQFF
>12|few|-|TRBV28|TRBJ2-7
TGTGCCAGCAGTTGGGTAGGAGGCGAGCAGTACTTC
CASSWVGGEQYF
>20|-|TRBD2|TRBV5-1|TRBJ2-1
TGCGCCAGCAGCTTGGGACTAGCGGGACCTACTAGGATCCCTATTAATGAGCAGTTCTTC
CASSLGLAGPTRIPINEQFF
>15|-|-|TRBV2|TRBJ1-3
TGTGCCAGCAGCCCTTCTGGTAGCTCTGGAAACACCATATATTTT
CASSPSGSSGNTIYF
>14|-|TRBD2|TRBV27|TRBJ2-7
TGTGCCAGCAGTTTAGGGCTAGCGGGCTGGGAGCAGTACTTC
CASSLGLAGWEQYF
>14|-|TRBD1|TRBV19|TRBJ1-1
TGTGCCAGTAGTAGGGGACAGACAAACACTGAAGCTTTCTTT
CASSRGQTNTEAFF
>13|few|-|TRBV11-2|TRBJ1-1
TGTGCCAGCACCCCCGCGGGGACCGTTCAAGCTTTCTTT
CASTPAGTVQAFF
>14|-|-|TRBV7-6|TRBJ2-2
TGTGCCAGCAGCTTTGGAGTGAACACCGGGAAGCTGTTTTTT
CASSFGVNTGKLFF
>16|-|-|TRBV19|TRBJ2-3
TGTGCCAGTAGTGCACTAGCAGACCTTAGCACAGATACGCAGTATTTT
CASSALADLSTDTQYF
>11|-|-|TRBV29-1|TRBJ2-5
TGCAGCGTTGATCTGCGGGCGACCCAGTACTTC
CSVDLRATQYF
>14|-|-|TRBV7-2|TRBJ2-5
TGTGCCAGCATCCGCACGGCGGGCCAAGAGACCCAGTACTTC
CASIRTAGQETQYF
>15|-|TRBD1|TRBV4-3|TRBJ1-2
TGCGCCAGCAGCCAAGACGAGGGGGCCGGCTATGGCTACACCTTC
CASSQDEGAGYGYTF
>15|-|-|TRBV6-5|TRBJ2-1
TGTGCCAGCAGTTACTCCCGGACTACATACAATGAGCAGTTCTTC
CASSYSRTTYNEQFF
>14|-|-|TRBV5-1|TRBJ2-7
TGCGCCAGCAGCCTCACGGACTTGGGCCACGAGCAGTACTTC
CASSLTDLGHEQYF
>12|-|-|TRBV19|TRBJ1-5
TGTGCCAGTAGTATCCCCTATCAGCCCCAGCATTTT
CASSIPYQPQHF
>15|-|-|TRBV27|TRBJ2-2
TGTGCCAGCACCCCCGACAGGATGAACACCGGGGAGCTGTTTTTT
CASTPDRMNTGELFF
>15|-|-|TRBV9|TRBJ1-5
TGTGCCAGCAGCGTAGACCCAGGGTCGTCTCAGCCCCAGCATTTT
CASSVDPGSSQPQHF
>15|-|TRBD1|TRBV19|TRBJ1-2
TGTGCCAGTCGTAAAGGACAGGGGGCAGGCTATGGCTACACCTTC
CASRKGQGAGYGYTF
>14|-|-|TRBV6-1|TRBJ2-2
TGTGCCACCCACAGGGAAGGAGAAACCGGGGAGCTGTTTTTT
CATHREGETGELFF
>15|-|TRBD2|TRBV5-1|TRBJ2-3
TGCGCCAGCAGCACGACTAGCGGGAGCACAGATACGCAGTATTTT
CASSTTSGSTDTQYF
>13|-|TRBD1|TRBV4-3|TRBJ2-7
TGCGCCAGCAGCCAGGACAGGGACTACGAGCAGTACTTC
CASSQDRDYEQYF
>13|-|TRBD1|TRBV6-6|TRBJ1-2
TGTGCCAGCAGTTACTGGACAGGGTATGGCTACACCTTC
CASSYWTGYGYTF
>12|few|-|TRBV29-1|TRBJ1-1
TGCAGCGTTGCAACAATCAACACTGAAGCTTTCTTT
CSVATINTEAFF